Listed below are T cell receptor beta chains from one sample, sequenced in a study of PD-1 blockade in classical Hodgkin lymphoma. Sequencing used immunoSEQ multiplex PCR; TCRdb keeps in-frame clones, though not all of them. Among 100,000 to 120,000 clones, approximately 90% were seen once, and the ten largest hold around 20%. This specimen was peripheral blood mononuclear cells (PBMCs), taken before the fourth cycle of nivolumab. These receptor sequences come from a human donor with classical Hodgkin lymphoma. Both conserved end residues are part of each CDR3. D genes are given only for firm matches. Expanded clones are given a class, and other clones once, few, many or no size at all.

J	V	size	D	CDR3	DNA
TRBJ1-2	TRBV7-9	few	NA	CASSLAAGTYGYTF	TGTGCCAGCAGCTTAGCGGCAGGGACCTATGGCTACACCTTC
TRBJ1-1	TRBV29-1	NA	NA	CSVIPADTEAFF	TGCAGCGTTATTCCCGCGGACACTGAAGCTTTCTTT
TRBJ2-7	TRBV9	NA	TRBD2	CASSPRLAGGYEQYF	TGTGCCAGCAGCCCCCGTCTAGCGGGAGGCTACGAGCAGTACTTC
TRBJ1-1	TRBV18	NA	TRBD1	CASSPLDRANTEAFF	TGTGCCAGCTCACCACTCGACAGGGCGAACACTGAAGCTTTCTTT
TRBJ1-5	TRBV9	few	NA	CASSRTRDSNQPQHF	TGTGCCAGCAGCCGAACTAGGGATAGCAATCAGCCCCAGCATTTT
TRBJ2-3	TRBV15	NA	TRBD1	CATSSMGQGRTDTQYF	TGTGCCACCAGCAGCATGGGACAGGGCAGGACAGATACGCAGTATTTT
TRBJ2-7	TRBV11-2	few	NA	CASSLVGLSGAYEQYF	TGTGCCAGCAGCTTAGTTGGTCTTTCCGGGGCCTACGAGCAGTACTTC
TRBJ2-7	TRBV19	NA	TRBD2	CASRIAGGSYEQYF	TGTGCCAGTAGGATAGCGGGAGGCTCCTACGAGCAGTACTTC
TRBJ2-1	TRBV19	NA	TRBD2	CASSISGEGRNEQFF	TGTGCCAGTAGTATTTCGGGGGAGGGCCGCAATGAGCAGTTCTTC
TRBJ1-1	TRBV2	NA	TRBD1	CASRTGGQGNTEAFF	TGTGCCAGCAGGACCGGGGGACAGGGGAACACTGAAGCTTTCTTT
TRBJ2-1	TRBV29-1	NA	NA	CSVGGVSVNEQFF	TGCAGCGTTGGGGGGGTTTCCGTCAATGAGCAGTTCTTC
TRBJ2-5	TRBV2	NA	NA	CASSDETVGEEETQYF	TGTGCCAGCAGTGACGAGACGGTGGGGGAAGAAGAGACCCAGTACTTC
TRBJ2-5	TRBV5-4	NA	TRBD2	CASSPSSGSIRETQYF	TGTGCCAGCAGCCCGTCGAGCGGGAGCATTCGGGAGACCCAGTACTTC
TRBJ2-3	TRBV11-1	NA	TRBD2	CASSLRFSSGSTDTQYF	TGTGCCAGCAGCTTACGGTTCTCTAGCGGTAGCACAGATACGCAGTATTTT